These 20 T cell receptor beta chains share one sample of origin, sequenced in a study of T cells in Graves' hyperthyroidism and ophthalmopathy. What was amplified from RNA transcripts were TCR beta CDR3 regions. Carried out on the TCR CDR3, a first-round RT-PCR used the HTBI primer set. TCRdb passed the multiplex PCR reads through MiXCR, listing each CDR3 protein once. The sample holds some 360,000 distinct CDR3 sequences, approximately 14% seen once. The sample was blood. The receptors were gathered from a woman aged 55-70 years with Graves' hyperthyroidism.

This clonotype was picked up many times. The chain links TRBV7-9 to TRBJ2-3; D is unresolved. Trimming pared 11 bases from V and 2 bases from J, leaving 14 bases between. The germline gives CDR1 SEHNR, CDR2 FQNEAQ (reference sequence). There are 13 residues in the CDR3. CDR3 residues: CAYLDGPTDTQYF. In DNA, the CDR3 is TGTGCCTACCTGGACGGCCCCACAGATACGCAGTATTTT. The full variable domain, rest sourced from reference TRBV7-9 and TRBJ2-3, is DTGVSQNPRHKITKRGQNVTFRCDPISEHNRLYWYRQTLGQGPEFLTYFQNEAQLEKSRLLSDRFSAERPKGSFSTLEIQRTEQGDSAMYLCAYLDGPTDTQYFGPGTRLTVL.

This clonotype has just a few counts. The chain joins TRBV3-1 to TRBJ1-2, with no clear D. This CDR3 is 12 amino acids long. V was pared by 1 base and J by 4 bases, with 4 bases between. From germline, CDR1 is LGHDT and CDR2 YNNKEL (reference sequence). DNA for the CDR3: TGTGCCAGCAGCCAAGGGACCTATGGCTACACCTTC. It is translated as CASSQGTYGYTF. Drawing the rest from reference TRBV3-1 and TRBJ1-2, the complete variable domain is DTAVSQTPKYLVTQMGNDKSIKCEQNLGHDTMYWYKQDSKKFLKIMFSYNNKELIINETVPNRFSPKSPDKAHLNLHINSLELGDSAVYFCASSQGTYGYTFGSGTRLTVV.

The table lists this clonotype with a few counts. The chain has TRBV29-1 and TRBJ1-2; 8 positions agree with TRBD1. The V gene's germline CDR1 is SQVTM and CDR2 ANQGSEA. This CDR3 is built from 13 residues. With V trimmed by 5 bases and J by 5 bases, 7 bases remained unmatched. The CDR3 reads CSVSTGDSYGYTF. The CDR3 DNA reads as TGCAGCGTTTCGACAGGGGATAGTTATGGCTACACCTTC.

Regarding this clonotype: Being one base from a much bigger clone, this may be a read error. V gene TRBV7-9 combines with J gene TRBJ2-2; TRBD2 matches at 12 bases. CDR1 SEHNR and CDR2 FQNEAQ come from the germline V gene (reference sequence). There are 18 residues in the CDR3. V lost 3 bases to trimming and J lost 5 bases; unmatched junction nucleotides: 10. CDR3 nucleotide sequence: TGTGCCAGCAGCTTCTACCATCGACTAGCGGGAGATACCGGGGAGCTGTTTTTT. Its translation: CASSFYHRLAGDTGELFF.

This clonotype was picked up many times. The rearrangement joins TRBV28 to TRBJ1-1, with TRBD1 matching 8 bases. CDR1 MDHEN and CDR2 SYDVKM come from the germline V gene. The CDR3 totals 13 residues. With 11 bases clipped from V and 4 bases from J, the junction kept 9 bases outside the gene matches. The CDR3 reads CACSGGEGTEAFF. CDR3 DNA sequence: TGTGCCTGCTCAGGGGGCGAGGGCACTGAAGCTTTCTTT.

With respect to this clonotype: This may be a read error, as it is one base from a much larger clone. J is TRBJ1-1 and V is TRBV28; TRBD1 is a possible D gene (6 bases). V dropped 6 bases and J dropped 12 bases, with 17 bases sitting between them. This CDR3 has 12 residues. Germline-derived CDR1 and CDR2 are MDHEN and SYDVKM. This CDR3 is CASSPAGTSSFF. For the CDR3, the DNA is TGTGCCAGCAGCCCTGCCGGGACATCATCTTTCTTT. Full variable domain (missing parts from reference TRBV28 and TRBJ1-1): DVKVTQSSRYLVKRTGEKVFLECVQDMDHENMFWYRQDPGLGLRLIYFSYDVKMKEKGDIPEGYSVSREKKERFSLILESASTNQTSMYLCASSPAGTSSFFGQGTRLTVV.

This clonotype came up once. Possible read error: a much larger clone is one base away. Given the absence of the conserved phenylalanine or tryptophan at the CDR3 end, a read error is likely. The gene calls are TRBV7-9 and TRBJ1-1; no definite D call. Trimming shortened V by 1 base and J by 2 bases, and 11 bases separated the two germline ends. CDR1 and CDR2 (germline): SEHNR, FQNEAQ (reference sequence). The CDR3 covers 15 residues. CDR3 DNA: TGTGCCAGCAGCTTAGGGCTTTTAAGAAACACTGAAGCTTTCTCT. As protein: CASSLGLLRNTEAFS.

This chain links TRBV6-5 with TRBJ1-2; no reliable D call. V was shortened by 0 bases and J by 0 bases, with 8 bases between the two germline ends. Germline V lookup: CDR1 MNHEY, CDR2 SVGAGI. This CDR3 is 15 amino acids long. The CDR3 loop reads CASSYSTNTNYGYTF. CDR3 nucleotide sequence: TGTGCCAGCAGTTACTCGACAAATACTAACTATGGCTACACCTTC.

CDR3 residues: CASSSDGLVSGNTIYF. Written as DNA, the CDR3 is TGCGCCAGCAGTTCGGACGGACTTGTCTCTGGAAACACCATATATTTT. V usage is TRBV10-2 and J usage is TRBJ1-3, with D unresolved. Germline V gives CDR1 WSHSY, CDR2 SAAADI. Trimming removed 5 bases at V and 0 bases at J, with 14 bases between. The length of the CDR3 is 16 residues.

This clonotype was counted many times. V is TRBV2 and J is TRBJ2-7; 9 bases map to TRBD2. Germline CDR1 SNHLY, CDR2 FYNNEI. The CDR3 covers 17 residues. Germline trimming cut 5 bases from V and 6 bases from J; bases unmatched to any gene: 17. In nucleotides, the CDR3 is TGTGCCAGCAGTCCCATCCGAGCGTGGCGGGAGGGGGTCGAGCAGTACTTC. It translates to CASSPIRAWREGVEQYF.

Note on this clonotype: Given a much more abundant clone one base away, this may be a read error. This chain links TRBV29-1 with TRBJ1-2; no clear D gene. From germline, CDR1 is SQVTM and CDR2 ANQGSEA. The V gene lost 0 bases and the J gene lost 8 bases, with 10 bases spanning the gap. The CDR3 is 12 amino acids. The CDR3 region has the DNA TGCAGCGTTGAAGATCGAAGTGAGGGCTACACCTTC. Translated: CSVEDRSEGYTF.

This clonotype appeared many times. This chain connects TRBV11-2 to TRBJ2-4; TRBD2 aligns across 13 bases. The CDR3 spans 18 residues. Germline V gene sequence: CDR1 SGHAT, CDR2 FQNNGV. Trimming took 4 bases from V and 3 from J; bases not matched to a gene: 9. The chain's CDR3 is CASSSKGTSGALKNIQYF. CDR3 bases: TGTGCCAGCAGCTCCAAAGGGACTAGCGGGGCCCTCAAAAACATTCAGTACTTC. Drawing the rest from reference TRBV11-2 and TRBJ2-4, the complete variable domain is EAGVAQSPRYKIIEKRQSVAFWCNPISGHATLYWYQQILGQGPKLLIQFQNNGVVDDSQLPKDRFSAERLKGVDSTLKIQPAKLEDSAVYLCASSSKGTSGALKNIQYFGAGTRLSVL.

V gene TRBV7-3 combines with J gene TRBJ1-4, with D unresolved. Germline V gives CDR1 SGHTA, CDR2 FQGTGA. This CDR3 has 17 residues. Trimming pared 5 bases from V and 4 bases from J, leaving 20 bases between. CDR3 amino acids: CASSGKRFGSLNEKLFF. CDR3 bases: TGTGCCAGCAGCGGAAAAAGGTTCGGGTCCCTTAATGAAAAACTGTTTTTT.

Ten or more counts support this clonotype. The rearrangement links TRBV12-3 or TRBV12-4 to TRBJ2-7, with 11 bases matching TRBD2. CDR3 length: 13 residues. V shed 10 bases and J 8 bases; nucleotides not matched to a gene: 10. In nucleotides, the CDR3 is TGTGCCACCCTTTCGGGGACTAGCGGAAAGCAGTACTTC. Protein: CATLSGTSGKQYF.

The count of this clonotype is one. The gene calls are TRBV28 and TRBJ2-1, with D tentatively TRBD1 or TRBD2 (5 bases each). Trimming shortened V by 6 bases and J by 0 bases, and 12 bases separated the two germline ends. Per the germline V gene, CDR1 is MDHEN and CDR2 is SYDVKM. CDR3 length equals 15 residues. CDR3 nucleotide sequence: TGTGCCAGCAGACCGGGACCTAGCTCCTACAATGAGCAGTTCTTC. It is translated as CASRPGPSSYNEQFF.

Regarding this clonotype: The junction does not match germline at one end; this may be a read error. CDR3 loop: CASSLRALSCEQYF. CDR3 bases: TGTGCCAGCAGCCTAAGAGCCCTATCCTGCGAGCAGTACTTC. This chain joins TRBV3-1 and TRBJ2-7; no definite D call. The germline V gene encodes CDR1 LGHDT and CDR2 YNNKEL (reference sequence). The CDR3 is 14 residues long.

The CDR3 protein is CASSPPLSATQYF. As DNA, the CDR3 is TGTGCCAGCAGCCCCCCCCTATCCGCGACCCAGTACTTC. This chain links TRBV7-9 with TRBJ2-5; D gene uncertain. This CDR3 comprises 13 residues. V lost 5 bases to trimming and J lost 7 bases, with 14 bases between them. Germline CDR1 SEHNR, CDR2 FQNEAQ (reference sequence). The whole variable domain, remainder taken from reference TRBV7-9 and TRBJ2-5, is DTGVSQNPRHKITKRGQNVTFRCDPISEHNRLYWYRQTLGQGPEFLTYFQNEAQLEKSRLLSDRFSAERPKGSFSTLEIQRTEQGDSAMYLCASSPPLSATQYFGPGTRLLVL.

This clonotype was observed at least ten times. This chain links TRBV30 with TRBJ2-1; D is unclear. Germline V gene data show CDR1 as GTSNPN and CDR2 as SVGIG (reference sequence). The CDR3 is 11 residues long. V dropped 3 bases and J dropped 3 bases, with 3 bases sitting between them. The CDR3 DNA sequence: TGTGCCTGGAGAGACTACAATGAGCAGTTCTTC. It yields the protein CAWRDYNEQFF. The full variable domain, completed using reference TRBV30 and TRBJ2-1, is SQTIHQWPATLVQPVGSPLSLECTVEGTSNPNLYWYRQAAGRGLQLLFYSVGIGQISSEVPQNLSASRPQDRQFILSSKKLLLSDSGFYLCAWRDYNEQFFGPGTRLTVL.

This clonotype was observed many times. The CDR3 sequence: CASSLVLDSKTEAFF. CDR3 nucleotides: TGTGCCAGCAGCTTAGTTCTGGACTCGAAGACTGAAGCTTTCTTT. The chain recombines TRBV7-9 with TRBJ1-1; D remains unclear. Looked up from germline, CDR1 is SEHNR and CDR2 is FQNEAQ (reference sequence). The CDR3 spans 15 residues. The V gene lost 1 base and the J gene lost 5 bases, with 14 bases spanning the gap.

This clonotype was recorded many times. The gene calls are TRBV3-1 and TRBJ1-5; 9 bases are a match to TRBD1. This CDR3 contains 17 residues. Germline CDR1 reads LGHDT; CDR2 reads YNNKEL (reference sequence). V shed 6 bases, J shed 3 bases, and the junction held 12 bases outside the gene matches. CDR3 protein: CASRHIRGQGYNQPQHF. DNA of the CDR3: TGTGCCAGCAGGCATATCAGGGGACAGGGATACAATCAGCCCCAGCATTTT.